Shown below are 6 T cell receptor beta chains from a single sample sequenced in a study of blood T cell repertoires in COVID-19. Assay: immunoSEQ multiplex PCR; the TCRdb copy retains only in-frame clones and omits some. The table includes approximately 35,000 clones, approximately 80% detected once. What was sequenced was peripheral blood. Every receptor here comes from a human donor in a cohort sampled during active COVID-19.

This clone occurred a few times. CDR3 protein: CASSLRGMNTEAFF. The CDR3 region has the DNA TGTGCCAGCTCTTTACGCGGGATGAACACTGAAGCTTTCTTT. The chain has TRBV5-4 and TRBJ1-1; D not certain. CDR3 length equals 14 residues. Germline V CDR1 and CDR2: SGHNT, YYREEE (reference sequence). V was clipped by 7 bases and J by 0 bases, with 13 bases between them.

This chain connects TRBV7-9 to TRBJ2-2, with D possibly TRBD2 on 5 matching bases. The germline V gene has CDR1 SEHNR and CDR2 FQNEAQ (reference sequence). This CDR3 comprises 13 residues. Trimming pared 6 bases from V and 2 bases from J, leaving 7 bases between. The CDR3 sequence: CASSTGNTGELFF. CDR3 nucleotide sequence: TGTGCCAGCAGTACGGGAAACACCGGGGAGCTGTTTTTT. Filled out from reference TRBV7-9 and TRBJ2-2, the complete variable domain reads DTGVSQNPRHKITKRGQNVTFRCDPISEHNRLYWYRQTLGQGPEFLTYFQNEAQLEKSRLLSDRFSAERPKGSFSTLEIQRTEQGDSAMYLCASSTGNTGELFFGEGSRLTVL.

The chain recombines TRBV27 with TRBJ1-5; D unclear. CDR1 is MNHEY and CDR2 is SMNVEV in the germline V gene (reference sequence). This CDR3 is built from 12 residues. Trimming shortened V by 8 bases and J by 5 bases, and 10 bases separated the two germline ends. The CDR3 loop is CASAHGDQPQHF. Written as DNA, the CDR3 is TGTGCCAGCGCTCATGGAGATCAGCCCCAGCATTTT.

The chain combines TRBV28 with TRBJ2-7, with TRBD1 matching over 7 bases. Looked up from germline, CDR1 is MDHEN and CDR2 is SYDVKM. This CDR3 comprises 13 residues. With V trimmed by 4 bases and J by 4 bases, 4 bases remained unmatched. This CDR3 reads CASSSGQVYEQYF. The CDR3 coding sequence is TGTGCCAGCAGTTCAGGACAGGTATACGAGCAGTACTTC.

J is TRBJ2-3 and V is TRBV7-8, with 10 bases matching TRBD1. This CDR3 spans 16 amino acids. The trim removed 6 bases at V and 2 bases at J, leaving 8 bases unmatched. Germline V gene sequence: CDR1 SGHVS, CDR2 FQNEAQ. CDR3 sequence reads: CASRRSGTGDTDTQYF. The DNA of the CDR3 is TGTGCCAGCAGACGATCCGGGACAGGGGACACAGATACGCAGTATTTT.

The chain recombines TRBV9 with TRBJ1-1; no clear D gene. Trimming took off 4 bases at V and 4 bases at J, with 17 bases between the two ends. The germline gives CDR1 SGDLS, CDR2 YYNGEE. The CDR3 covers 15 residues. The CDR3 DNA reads TGTGCCAGCAGCCCAGATACGGGTCTTAGCACTGAAGCTTTCTTT. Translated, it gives CASSPDTGLSTEAFF.